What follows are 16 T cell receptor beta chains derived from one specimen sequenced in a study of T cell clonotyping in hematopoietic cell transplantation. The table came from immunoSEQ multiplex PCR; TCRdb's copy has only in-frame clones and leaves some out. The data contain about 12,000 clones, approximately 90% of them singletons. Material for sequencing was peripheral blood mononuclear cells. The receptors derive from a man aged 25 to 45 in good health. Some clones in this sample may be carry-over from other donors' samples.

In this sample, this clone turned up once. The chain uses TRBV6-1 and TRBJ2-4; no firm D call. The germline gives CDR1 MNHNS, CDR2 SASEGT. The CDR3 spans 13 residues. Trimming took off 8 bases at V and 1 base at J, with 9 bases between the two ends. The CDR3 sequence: CASGVLAKNIQYF. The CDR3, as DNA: TGTGCCAGCGGGGTACTGGCCAAAAACATTCAGTACTTC.

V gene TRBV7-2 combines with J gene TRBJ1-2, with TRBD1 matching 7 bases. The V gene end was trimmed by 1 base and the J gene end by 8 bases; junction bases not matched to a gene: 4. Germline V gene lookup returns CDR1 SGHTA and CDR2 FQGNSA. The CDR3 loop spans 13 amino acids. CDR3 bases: TGTGCCAGCAGCTTAGACCAGGGGGAAGGCTACACCTTC. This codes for CASSLDQGEGYTF.

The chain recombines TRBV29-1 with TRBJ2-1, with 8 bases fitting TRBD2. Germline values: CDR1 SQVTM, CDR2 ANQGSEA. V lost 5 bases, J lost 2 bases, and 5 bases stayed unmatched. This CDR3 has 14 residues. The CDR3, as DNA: TGCAGCGTTATAGCGGGACCTGCCTACAATGAGCAGTTCTTC. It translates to CSVIAGPAYNEQFF.

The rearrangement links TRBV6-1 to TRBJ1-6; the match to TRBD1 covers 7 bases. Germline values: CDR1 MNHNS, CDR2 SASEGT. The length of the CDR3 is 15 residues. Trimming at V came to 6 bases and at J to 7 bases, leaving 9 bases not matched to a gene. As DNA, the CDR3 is TGTGCCAGCAGCGGGACAGCCGGGGCAAATTCACCCCTCCACTTT. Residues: CASSGTAGANSPLHF.

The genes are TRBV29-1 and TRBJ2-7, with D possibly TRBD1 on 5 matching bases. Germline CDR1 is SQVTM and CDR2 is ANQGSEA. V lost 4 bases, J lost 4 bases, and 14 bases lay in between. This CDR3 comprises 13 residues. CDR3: CSVGGRGGYEQYF. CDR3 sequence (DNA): TGCAGCGTTGGAGGTAGGGGTGGGTACGAGCAGTACTTC.

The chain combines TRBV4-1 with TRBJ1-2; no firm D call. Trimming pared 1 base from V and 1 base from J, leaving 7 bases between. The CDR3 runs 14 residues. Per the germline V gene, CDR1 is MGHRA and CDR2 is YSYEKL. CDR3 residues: CASSQGVINYGYTF. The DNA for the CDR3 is TGCGCCAGCAGCCAAGGGGTAATTAACTATGGCTACACCTTC.

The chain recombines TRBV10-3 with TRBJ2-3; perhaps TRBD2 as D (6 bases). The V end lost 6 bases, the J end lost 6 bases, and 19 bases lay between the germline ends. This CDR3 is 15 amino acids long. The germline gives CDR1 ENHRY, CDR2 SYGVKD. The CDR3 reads CAIRGRDLTRDTQYF. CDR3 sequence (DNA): TGTGCCATCAGGGGCCGGGACCTGACTAGGGATACGCAGTATTTT.

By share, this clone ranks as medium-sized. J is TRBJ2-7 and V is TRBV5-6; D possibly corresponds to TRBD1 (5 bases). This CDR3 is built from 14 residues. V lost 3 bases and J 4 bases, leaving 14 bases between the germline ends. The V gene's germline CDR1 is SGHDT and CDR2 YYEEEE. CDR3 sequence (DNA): TGTGCCAGCAGCTCGGAATTCAGGGCTTACGAGCAGTACTTC. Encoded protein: CASSSEFRAYEQYF.

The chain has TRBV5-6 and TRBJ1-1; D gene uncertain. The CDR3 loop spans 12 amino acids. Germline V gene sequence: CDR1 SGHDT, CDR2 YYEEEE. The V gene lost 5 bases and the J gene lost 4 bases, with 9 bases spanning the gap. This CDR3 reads CASSRGATEAFF. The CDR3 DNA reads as TGTGCCAGCAGTCGGGGTGCCACTGAAGCTTTCTTT.

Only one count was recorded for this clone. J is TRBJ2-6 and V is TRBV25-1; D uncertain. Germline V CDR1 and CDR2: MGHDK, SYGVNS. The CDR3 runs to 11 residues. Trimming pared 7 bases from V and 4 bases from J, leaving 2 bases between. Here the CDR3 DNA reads TGTGCCAGCACAGGGGCCAACGTCCTGACTTTC. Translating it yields CASTGANVLTF.

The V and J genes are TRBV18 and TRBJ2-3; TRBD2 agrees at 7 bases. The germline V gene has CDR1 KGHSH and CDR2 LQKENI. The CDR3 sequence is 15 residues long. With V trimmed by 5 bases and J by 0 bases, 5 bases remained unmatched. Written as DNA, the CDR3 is TGTGCCAGCTCAAGGGCGGGGGTTAGCACAGATACGCAGTATTTT. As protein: CASSRAGVSTDTQYF.

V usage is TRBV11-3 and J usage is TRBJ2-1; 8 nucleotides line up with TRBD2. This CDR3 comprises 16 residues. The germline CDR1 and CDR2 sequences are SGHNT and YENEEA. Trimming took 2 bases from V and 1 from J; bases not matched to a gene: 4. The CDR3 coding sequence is TGTGCCAGCAGCTTATTAGCGGGACAATCCTACAATGAGCAGTTCTTC. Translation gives CASSLLAGQSYNEQFF.

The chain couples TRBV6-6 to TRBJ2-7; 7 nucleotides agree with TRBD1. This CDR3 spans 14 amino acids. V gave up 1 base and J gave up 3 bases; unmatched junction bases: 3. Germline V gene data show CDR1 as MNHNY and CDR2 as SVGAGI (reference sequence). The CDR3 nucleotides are TGTGCCAGCAGTTACTTCGACAGGGTCTACGAGCAGTACTTC. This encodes CASSYFDRVYEQYF.

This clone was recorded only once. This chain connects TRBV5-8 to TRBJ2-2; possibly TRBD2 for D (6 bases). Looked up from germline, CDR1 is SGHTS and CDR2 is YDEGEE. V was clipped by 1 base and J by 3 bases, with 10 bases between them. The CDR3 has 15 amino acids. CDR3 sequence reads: CASSLPGAYTGELFF. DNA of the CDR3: TGTGCCAGCAGCTTGCCGGGAGCCTACACCGGGGAGCTGTTTTTT.

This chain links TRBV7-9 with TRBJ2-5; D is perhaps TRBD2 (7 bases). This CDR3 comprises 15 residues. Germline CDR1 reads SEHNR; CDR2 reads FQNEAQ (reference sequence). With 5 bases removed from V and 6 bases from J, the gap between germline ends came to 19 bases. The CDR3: CASSDRFGGRQTQYF. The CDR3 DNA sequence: TGTGCCAGCAGCGACAGGTTCGGGGGGAGACAGACCCAGTACTTC.

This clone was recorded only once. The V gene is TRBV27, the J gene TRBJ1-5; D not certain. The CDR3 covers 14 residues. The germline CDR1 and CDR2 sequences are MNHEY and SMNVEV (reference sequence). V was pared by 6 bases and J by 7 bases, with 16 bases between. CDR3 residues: CASRFPFCPQPQHF. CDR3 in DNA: TGTGCCAGCAGATTCCCGTTCTGTCCCCAGCCCCAGCATTTT.